This entry describes one TCR beta chain. Its antigen is still unknown. This sequence may be a read error, since a much larger clone differs from it by one base. Instrument used: Illumina HiSeq 2500. First-strand cDNA was synthesized using Superscript III and a set of TRAV- and TRBV-specific primers, so that both TCRalpha and TCRbeta chains were covered. TCRs were amplified with Phusion for approximately 20 PCR cycles using a constant-region primer together with the adapter attached to the V primers. The isolated mRNA was amplified using the MessageAmp II aRNA Amplification Kit, with in vitro transcription performed for less than 20 hours at 37 degrees C. The Dynabeads mRNA DIRECT Purification Kit was used to isolate the mRNA for TCR sequencing. Indexed Illumina adapters were added in a second Phusion PCR of 25 to 30 cycles, and the PCR products were purified with AMPure XP beads. In the authors' own workflow: Using custom Perl scripts, TCR sequences encoding the same protein were pooled, out-of-frame sequences were removed, and the abundance of each clonotype was computed. Any TCR sequence supported by only a single read was excluded from analysis. The metrics used to describe the repertoires included Shannon entropy, Gini index, clonality, richness, and the frequency of TCRs shared between repertoires. TCRdb trimmed the raw reads at Q25, called clones with MiXCR and kept productive beta chains. Rows are combined by CDR3 protein, so each entry shows the most common genes and DNA. What appears here as the V and J calls and clone size reflects TCRdb's work, not the paper's. Here the sample has tens of thousands of distinct CDR3 sequences; about 26% occur a single time. 6.5% to 8% of the sample comes from the top ten.

CDR1 and CDR2 (DFQATT, SNEGSKA) derive from the germline V gene (reference sequence). V is pruned by 3 bases and J by 7 bases, leaving 11 bases of the junction without a gene match. From cysteine to phenylalanine, the CDR3 is 15 amino acids long. Solely the CDR3 DNA is kept, with 45 bases framed from the first base. The data were taken from a study of low-dose radiotherapy and immunotherapy resistance in tumors (dated by TCRdb to 2022 to 2024). Regarding the complete study: Patients in Cohort 1 were given 0.5 Gy per fraction every 2 weeks, and the prescribed total PTV dose was 6.5 Gy. Cohort 2 received 1 Gy per fraction every two weeks, with a total of 13 Gy over 26 weeks. Nivolumab was administered intravenously as a 240 mg flat dose every two weeks, and ipilimumab was administered intravenously at 1 mg/kg every six weeks. Cyclophosphamide 200 mg/m2 was given intravenously every two weeks, one day before each radiation and immunotherapy administration. Patients took aspirin 300 mg orally once daily for four cycles, starting on cycle 1 day 1. No randomization into treatment groups was done for the people taking part in the trial. Eight patients were included in the translational analysis, namely three from the first dose cohort plus the first five from the second dose cohort.

Sample time point, as interpreted from the label and publication: before trial treatment. The donors took part in RACIN, a single-arm, phase I, dose-escalation trial that combined nivolumab, ipilimumab, aspirin, low-dose cyclophosphamide and low-dose radiotherapy. To be eligible, a patient needed to have an advanced solid tumor that was TIL-negative. The chain was built from TRBV20-1 and TRBJ2-1; TRBD2 fits 8 bases in the junction. This sequence was found in a male donor with rectosigmoid adenocarcinoma. Sequences were derived from PBMCs, sampled before treatment. The CDR3 amino acid sequence is: CSARVKREFSNEQFF. In nucleotides, the sequence is TGCAGTGCTAGGGTGAAGCGGGAGTTTTCTAATGAGCAGTTCTTC.